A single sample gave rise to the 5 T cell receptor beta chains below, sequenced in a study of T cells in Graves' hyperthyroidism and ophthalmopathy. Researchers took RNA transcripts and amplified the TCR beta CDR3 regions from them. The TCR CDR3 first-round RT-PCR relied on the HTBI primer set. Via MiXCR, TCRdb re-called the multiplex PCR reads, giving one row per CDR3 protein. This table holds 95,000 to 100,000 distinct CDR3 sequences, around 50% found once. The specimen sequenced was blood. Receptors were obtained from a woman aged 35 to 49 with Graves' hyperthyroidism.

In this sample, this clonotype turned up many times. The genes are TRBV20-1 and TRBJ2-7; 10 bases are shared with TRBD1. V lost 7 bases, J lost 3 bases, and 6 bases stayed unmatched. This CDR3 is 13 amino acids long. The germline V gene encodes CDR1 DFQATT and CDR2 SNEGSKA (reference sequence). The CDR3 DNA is TGCAGTGTCGACAGGGGGCCCCGCTACGAGCAGTACTTC. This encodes CSVDRGPRYEQYF.

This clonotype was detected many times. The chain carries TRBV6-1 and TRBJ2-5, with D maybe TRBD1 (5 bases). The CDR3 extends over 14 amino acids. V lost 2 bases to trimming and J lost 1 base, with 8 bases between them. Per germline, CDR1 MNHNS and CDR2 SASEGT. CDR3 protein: CASSEMTVQETQYF. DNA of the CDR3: TGTGCCAGCAGTGAAATGACAGTCCAAGAGACCCAGTACTTC.

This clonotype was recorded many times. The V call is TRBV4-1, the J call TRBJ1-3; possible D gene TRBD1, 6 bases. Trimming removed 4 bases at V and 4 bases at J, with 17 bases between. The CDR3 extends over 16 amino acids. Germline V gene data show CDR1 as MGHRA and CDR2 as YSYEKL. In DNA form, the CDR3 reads TGCGCCAGCAGCCCGCCCGACAGGAGCCTCGGAAACACCATATATTTT. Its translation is CASSPPDRSLGNTIYF.

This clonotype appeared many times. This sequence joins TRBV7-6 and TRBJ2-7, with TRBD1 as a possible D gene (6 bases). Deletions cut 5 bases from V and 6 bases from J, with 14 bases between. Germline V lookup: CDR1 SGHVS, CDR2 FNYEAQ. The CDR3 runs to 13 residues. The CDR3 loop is CASSRDMRTEQYF. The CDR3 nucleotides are TGTGCCAGCAGCCGGGACATGAGAACCGAGCAGTACTTC.

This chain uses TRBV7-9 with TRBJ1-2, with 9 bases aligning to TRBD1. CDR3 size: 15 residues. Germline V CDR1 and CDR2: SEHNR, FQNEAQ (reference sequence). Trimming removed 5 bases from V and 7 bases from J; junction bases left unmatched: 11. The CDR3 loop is CASSLPGQGWSGYTF. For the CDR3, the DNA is TGTGCCAGCAGCCTACCGGGACAGGGCTGGTCTGGCTACACCTTC.